Presented here are 25 T cell receptor beta chains from one specimen sequenced in a study of blood T cell repertoires in COVID-19. Clones were read by immunoSEQ multiplex PCR, and TCRdb kept only the in-frame ones, dropping some. This sample has 100,000 to 130,000 clones, with less than 85% found just once. The specimen sequenced was peripheral blood. The receptors stem from a woman between 40 and 50 years old with acute or convalescent COVID-19.

The chain is built from TRBV5-1 and TRBJ2-3; 10 bases are shared with TRBD1. The CDR3 loop spans 16 amino acids. Trimming cost V 3 bases and J 1 base; bases outside gene matches: 5. Germline CDR1 reads SGHRS; CDR2 reads YFSETQ. Here the CDR3 DNA reads TGCGCCAGCAGCTCGACCGGGACAGGGGGCACAGATACGCAGTATTTT. This gives the protein CASSSTGTGGTDTQYF.

V usage is TRBV9 and J usage is TRBJ1-2, with TRBD1 as a possible D gene (6 bases). The germline V gene has CDR1 SGDLS and CDR2 YYNGEE. CDR3 length: 18 amino acids. Trimming cost V 0 bases and J 0 bases, with 18 bases left between them. CDR3 nucleotides: TGTGCCAGCAGCGTAGAAGTAACAGGGTGGAGTGCTAACTATGGCTACACCTTC. It translates to CASSVEVTGWSANYGYTF.

This clone was observed a single time. This chain links TRBV4-1 with TRBJ2-3, with D tentatively TRBD2 (6 bases). CDR1 and CDR2 from the germline V gene are MGHRA and YSYEKL. The CDR3 is 17 residues long. The germline V and J ends were trimmed by 0 bases and 5 bases, with 18 bases remaining between them. The CDR3 nucleotides are TGCGCCAGCAGCCAAGAAAAAGTAGCGGTCCCCAGAGATACGCAGTATTTT. Protein: CASSQEKVAVPRDTQYF.

The J gene is TRBJ2-7, the V gene TRBV19; TRBD1 matches at 8 bases. This CDR3 has 15 amino acids. Losses at the gene ends were 3 bases for V and 5 bases for J; bases not matched to a gene: 9. In germline, CDR1 is LNHDA, CDR2 SQIVND (reference sequence). The CDR3 protein is CASSMGQVSRDEQYF. DNA for the CDR3: TGTGCCAGTAGTATGGGACAGGTGAGTCGAGACGAGCAGTACTTC.

CDR3 in amino acids: CAWRDRERLNTEAFF. DNA of the CDR3: TGTGCCTGGAGGGACAGGGAGAGGCTGAACACTGAAGCTTTCTTT. The chain combines TRBV30 with TRBJ1-1; 8 bases align to TRBD1. There are 15 residues in the CDR3. CDR1 is GTSNPN and CDR2 is SVGIG in the germline V gene (reference sequence). V lost 3 bases and J lost 0; bases outside the gene matches: 6.

The genes are TRBV29-1 and TRBJ1-4, with TRBD1 identical over 7 bases. Germline loops: CDR1 SQVTM, CDR2 ANQGSEA. With V trimmed by 7 bases and J by 6 bases, 8 bases remained unmatched. This CDR3 has 13 amino acids. The CDR3 DNA follows: TGCAGCGCCACCAGACAGGGAGATGAAAAACTGTTTTTT. It encodes CSATRQGDEKLFF.

The chain joins TRBV5-1 to TRBJ2-3; D is possibly TRBD1 (7 bases). CDR1 SGHRS and CDR2 YFSETQ come from the germline V gene. V was pared by 3 bases and J by 2 bases, with 13 bases between. The CDR3 spans 15 residues. The CDR3 nucleotides are TGCGCCAGCAGCTCTGGGGGGACAGACACAGATACGCAGTATTTT. Encoded protein: CASSSGGTDTDTQYF. The variable domain in full, completed from reference TRBV5-1 and TRBJ2-3, reads KAGVTQTPRYLIKTRGQQVTLSCSPISGHRSVSWYQQTPGQGLQFLFEYFSETQRNKGNFPGRFSGRQFSNSRSEMNVSTLELGDSALYLCASSSGGTDTDTQYFGPGTRLTVL.

In its sample, this clone was seen a few times. This chain connects TRBV1 to TRBJ1-6; the table's D call TRBD1 went unverified against the DNA. TRBV1 is termed a pseudogene. The CDR3 extends over 13 amino acids. The CDR3 reads CTSSRRQDSPLHF. The DNA of the CDR3 is TGCACCAGCAGCCGAAGACAGGATTCACCCCTCCACTTT.

This clone came up once. The chain has TRBV5-4 and TRBJ1-6; no clear D. Germline CDR1 reads SGHNT; CDR2 reads YYREEE (reference sequence). V lost 0 bases and J lost 8, with 6 bases in between. The CDR3 consists of 13 residues. The CDR3 reads CASSLGLDSPLHF. The CDR3, as DNA: TGTGCCAGCAGCTTGGGACTTGATTCACCCCTCCACTTT.

The rearrangement joins TRBV28 to TRBJ2-5; TRBD2 agrees at 8 bases. The germline V gene encodes CDR1 MDHEN and CDR2 SYDVKM. The junction had 7 bases not matched to a gene; V was cut back by 6 bases and J by 4 bases. This CDR3 contains 14 residues. The CDR3 coding sequence is TGTGCCAGCAGGGGCGCCGGGGGGGTAGAGACCCAGTACTTC. As protein: CASRGAGGVETQYF.

The rearrangement uses TRBV11-2 and TRBJ2-5; 8 bases are a match to TRBD1. V shed 5 bases and J 3 bases; nucleotides not matched to a gene: 2. The CDR3 loop spans 13 amino acids. In germline, CDR1 is SGHAT, CDR2 FQNNGV. CDR3 residues: CASSADREETQYF. CDR3 bases: TGTGCCAGCAGCGCGGACAGGGAAGAGACCCAGTACTTC.

The chain carries TRBV28 and TRBJ2-7; the match to TRBD2 covers 8 bases. Germline-derived CDR1 and CDR2 are MDHEN and SYDVKM. V shed 5 bases, J shed 3 bases, and the junction held 12 bases outside the gene matches. This CDR3 comprises 16 residues. CDR3 coding DNA: TGTGCCAGCAGTCTAAGCGGGGGAACAACCCTCTACGAGCAGTACTTC. Translation gives CASSLSGGTTLYEQYF.

The chain joins TRBV2 to TRBJ1-2; D gene unclear. V lost 3 bases, J lost 5 bases, and 13 bases lay in between. Germline V gene lookup returns CDR1 SNHLY and CDR2 FYNNEI. The CDR3 consists of 14 residues. The CDR3 sequence is CASSEGPDPYGYTF. The CDR3 DNA reads TGTGCCAGCAGTGAGGGCCCAGACCCTTATGGCTACACCTTC.

This clone has a handful of counts. The chain is built from TRBV10-3 and TRBJ1-2, with TRBD1 matching over 7 bases. Germline V CDR1 and CDR2: ENHRY, SYGVKD. The CDR3 contains 13 residues. V dropped 5 bases and J dropped 5; count of bases not matched to a gene: 5. CDR3 loop: CAISQLGQYGYTF. The CDR3 nucleotides are TGTGCCATCAGTCAGCTGGGACAGTATGGCTACACCTTC.

V and J are TRBV6-1 and TRBJ1-5, with 10 bases matching TRBD1. Germline V gene lookup returns CDR1 MNHNS and CDR2 SASEGT. This CDR3 contains 17 residues. V lost 4 bases to trimming and J lost 0 bases; unmatched junction nucleotides: 6. This CDR3 is CASSGQGAFFSNQPQHF. In DNA, the CDR3 is TGTGCCAGCAGTGGACAGGGGGCCTTCTTTAGCAATCAGCCCCAGCATTTT.

The chain carries TRBV7-2 and TRBJ2-3; D is perhaps TRBD2 (6 bases). The germline V and J ends were trimmed by 1 base and 3 bases, with 11 bases remaining between them. Germline values: CDR1 SGHTA, CDR2 FQGNSA. The CDR3 is made up of 15 amino acids. The CDR3 DNA follows: TGTGCCAGCAGCTTAGGGGGGAGGTTGACAGATACGCAGTATTTT. Protein product: CASSLGGRLTDTQYF.

V and J are TRBV28 and TRBJ2-7; D is unclear. CDR1 MDHEN and CDR2 SYDVKM come from the germline V gene. V lost 7 bases and J 3 bases, leaving 13 bases between the germline ends. CDR3 length: 13 amino acids. The CDR3 DNA is TGTGCCAGCACCTCCCCTTACGGCTACGAGCAGTACTTC. Encoded protein: CASTSPYGYEQYF. Based on the CDR3 plus reference TRBV28 and TRBJ2-7, the full variable domain is DVKVTQSSRYLVKRTGEKVFLECVQDMDHENMFWYRQDPGLGLRLIYFSYDVKMKEKGDIPEGYSVSREKKERFSLILESASTNQTSMYLCASTSPYGYEQYFGPGTRLTVT.

This chain uses TRBV5-4 with TRBJ1-1, with TRBD1 as a possible D gene (5 bases). Germline loops: CDR1 SGHNT, CDR2 YYREEE (reference sequence). V lost 4 bases and J 4 bases, leaving 8 bases between the germline ends. CDR3 size: 12 residues. This chain's CDR3 is CASSSQGTEAFF. The CDR3 coding sequence is TGTGCCAGCAGCAGCCAGGGCACTGAAGCTTTCTTT.

The rearrangement joins TRBV6-2 or TRBV6-3 to TRBJ2-5; 8 positions match TRBD1. The germline CDR1 and CDR2 sequences are MNHEY and SVGEGT. The CDR3 loop spans 15 amino acids. V shed 2 bases, J shed 1 base, and the junction held 3 bases outside the gene matches. DNA for the CDR3: TGTGCCAGCAGTTACCCCGACAGGGGCCAAGAGACCCAGTACTTC. Amino acids: CASSYPDRGQETQYF.

The chain uses TRBV19 and TRBJ1-4; 11 bases line up with TRBD1. Germline V gene lookup returns CDR1 LNHDA and CDR2 SQIVND (reference sequence). V was clipped by 5 bases and J by 7 bases; unmatched bases: 6. The CDR3 covers 15 residues. For the CDR3, the DNA is TGTGCCAGTAGTGGACAGGGGGCTCAGGGTGAAAAACTGTTTTTT. The encoded protein is CASSGQGAQGEKLFF.

V usage is TRBV11-2 and J usage is TRBJ2-3; TRBD2 aligns across 11 bases. Trimming removed 1 base from V and 2 bases from J; junction bases left unmatched: 2. CDR1 and CDR2 (germline): SGHAT, FQNNGV. The CDR3 length is 16 residues. The CDR3 DNA reads TGTGCCAGCAGCTTAGGACTAGCGGGGCTCACAGATACGCAGTATTTT. The encoded protein is CASSLGLAGLTDTQYF. The full variable domain, its missing parts supplied by reference TRBV11-2 and TRBJ2-3, is EAGVAQSPRYKIIEKRQSVAFWCNPISGHATLYWYQQILGQGPKLLIQFQNNGVVDDSQLPKDRFSAERLKGVDSTLKIQPAKLEDSAVYLCASSLGLAGLTDTQYFGPGTRLTVL.

This clone was detected a few times. This chain joins TRBV4-1 and TRBJ1-6; tentatively, D is TRBD1 (5 bases). Germline assignment: CDR1 MGHRA and CDR2 YSYEKL. The CDR3 is made up of 14 amino acids. V lost 4 bases, J lost 4 bases, and 8 bases lay in between. The CDR3 nucleotides read TGCGCCAGCAGCCGTCAGGGTTATAATTCACCCCTCCACTTT. Its protein is CASSRQGYNSPLHF.

This clone came up a few times. V is TRBV28 and J is TRBJ2-1, with 9 bases that match TRBD2. The junction had 10 bases not matched to a gene; V was cut back by 7 bases and J by 0 bases. The CDR3 sequence is 17 residues long. Germline V gives CDR1 MDHEN, CDR2 SYDVKM. The CDR3 loop is CASTSSGAASSYNEQFF. The CDR3, as DNA: TGTGCCAGCACCTCTAGCGGGGCCGCGAGCTCCTACAATGAGCAGTTCTTC.

This clone was recorded only once. V usage is TRBV11-3 and J usage is TRBJ1-4; no firm D call. This CDR3 has 11 residues. The V gene's germline CDR1 is SGHNT and CDR2 YENEEA. Trimming left V 5 bases short and J 13 bases short, with 11 bases between. CDR3 in amino acids: CASSQSTPLFF. CDR3 coding DNA: TGTGCCAGCAGCCAAAGCACCCCACTGTTTTTT.

The CDR3 DNA sequence: TGTGCCTGCCCACAGGGGCGGGGGAACACTGAAGCTTTCTTT. Amino acids: CACPQGRGNTEAFF. V is TRBV30 and J is TRBJ1-1, with 7 bases that match TRBD1. The V segment lost 6 bases and the J segment 1 base; nucleotides outside the gene matches: 8. Germline CDR1 and CDR2: GTSNPN and SVGIG (reference sequence). The CDR3 length is 14 residues.